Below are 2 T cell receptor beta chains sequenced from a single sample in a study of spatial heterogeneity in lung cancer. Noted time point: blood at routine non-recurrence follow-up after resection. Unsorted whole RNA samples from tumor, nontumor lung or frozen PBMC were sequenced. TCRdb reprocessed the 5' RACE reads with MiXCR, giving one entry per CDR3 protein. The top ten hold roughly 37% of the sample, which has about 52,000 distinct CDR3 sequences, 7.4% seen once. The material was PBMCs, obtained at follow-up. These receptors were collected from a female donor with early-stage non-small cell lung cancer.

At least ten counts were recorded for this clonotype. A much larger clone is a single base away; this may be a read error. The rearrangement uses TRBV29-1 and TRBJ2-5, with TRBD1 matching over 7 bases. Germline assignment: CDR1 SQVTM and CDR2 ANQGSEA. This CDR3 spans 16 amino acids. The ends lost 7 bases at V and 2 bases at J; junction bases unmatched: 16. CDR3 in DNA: TGCAGCGGCAGTTGGGACGGGACAGCCTTACAAGAGACCCAGTACTTC. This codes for CSGSWDGTALQETQYF.

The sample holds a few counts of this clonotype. CDR3: CASSVAPQGGYEQYF. The CDR3 DNA sequence: TGTGCCAGCAGCGTAGCTCCACAGGGGGGGTACGAGCAGTACTTC. V and J are TRBV9 and TRBJ2-7; a possible D gene is TRBD1 (8 bases). V was trimmed by 0 bases and J by 4 bases, leaving 14 bases between them. In germline, CDR1 is SGDLS, CDR2 YYNGEE. This CDR3 is built from 15 residues.